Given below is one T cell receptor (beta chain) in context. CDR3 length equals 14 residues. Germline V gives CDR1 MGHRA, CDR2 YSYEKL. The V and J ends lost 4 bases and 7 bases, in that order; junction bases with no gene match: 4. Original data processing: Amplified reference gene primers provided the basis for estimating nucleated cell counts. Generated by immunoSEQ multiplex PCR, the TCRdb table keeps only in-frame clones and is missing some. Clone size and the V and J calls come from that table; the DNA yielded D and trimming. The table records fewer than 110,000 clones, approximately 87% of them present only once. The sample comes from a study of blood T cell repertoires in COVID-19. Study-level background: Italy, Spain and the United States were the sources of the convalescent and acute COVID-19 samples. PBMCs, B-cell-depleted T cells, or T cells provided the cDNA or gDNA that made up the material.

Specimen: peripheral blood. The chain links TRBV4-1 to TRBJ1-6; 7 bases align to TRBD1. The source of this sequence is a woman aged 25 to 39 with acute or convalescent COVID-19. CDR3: CASSLGTDNSPLHF. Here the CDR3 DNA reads TGCGCCAGCAGCCTCGGGACAGACAATTCACCCCTCCACTTT.